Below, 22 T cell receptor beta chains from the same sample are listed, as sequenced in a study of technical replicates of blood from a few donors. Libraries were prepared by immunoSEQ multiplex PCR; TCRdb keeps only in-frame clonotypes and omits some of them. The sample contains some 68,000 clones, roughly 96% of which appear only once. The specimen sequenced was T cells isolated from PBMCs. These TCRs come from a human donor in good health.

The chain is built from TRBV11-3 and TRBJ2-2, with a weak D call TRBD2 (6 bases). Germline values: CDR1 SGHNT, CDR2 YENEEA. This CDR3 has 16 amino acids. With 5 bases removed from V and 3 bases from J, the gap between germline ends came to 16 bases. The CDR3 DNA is TGTGCCAGCAGCCTGCGACCGCCGGGGGACACCGGGGAGCTGTTTTTT. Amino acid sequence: CASSLRPPGDTGELFF.

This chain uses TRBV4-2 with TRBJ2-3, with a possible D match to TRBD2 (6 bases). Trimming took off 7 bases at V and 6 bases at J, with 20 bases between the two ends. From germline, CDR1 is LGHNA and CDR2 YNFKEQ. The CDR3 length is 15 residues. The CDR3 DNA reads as TGTGCCAGCACATCAGTCGAGTCGGGGGAGGATACGCAGTATTTT. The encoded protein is CASTSVESGEDTQYF.

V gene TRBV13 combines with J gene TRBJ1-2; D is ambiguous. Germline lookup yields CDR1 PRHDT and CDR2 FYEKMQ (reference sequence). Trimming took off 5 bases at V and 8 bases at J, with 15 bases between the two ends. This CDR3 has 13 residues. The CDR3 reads CASSPGSAAGYTF. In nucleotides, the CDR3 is TGTGCCAGCAGCCCCGGTTCCGCCGCCGGCTACACCTTC.

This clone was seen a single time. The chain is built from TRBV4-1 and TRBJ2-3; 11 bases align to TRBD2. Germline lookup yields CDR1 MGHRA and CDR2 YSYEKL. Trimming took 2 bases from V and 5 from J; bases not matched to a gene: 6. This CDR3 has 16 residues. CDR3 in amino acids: CASSQRTSGLRDTQYF. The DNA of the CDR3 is TGCGCCAGCAGCCAACGGACTAGCGGGCTTAGAGATACGCAGTATTTT.

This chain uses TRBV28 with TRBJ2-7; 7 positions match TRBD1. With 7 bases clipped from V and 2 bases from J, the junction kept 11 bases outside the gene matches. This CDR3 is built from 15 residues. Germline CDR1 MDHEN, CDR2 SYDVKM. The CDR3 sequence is CASILEGDSAYEQYF. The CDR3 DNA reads TGTGCCAGCATACTAGAGGGGGACAGTGCCTACGAGCAGTACTTC.

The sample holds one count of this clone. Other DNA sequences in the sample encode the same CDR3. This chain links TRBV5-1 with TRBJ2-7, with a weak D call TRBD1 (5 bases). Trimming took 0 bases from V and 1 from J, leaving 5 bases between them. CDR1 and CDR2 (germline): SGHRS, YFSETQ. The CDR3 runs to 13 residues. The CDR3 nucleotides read TGCGCCAGCAGCTTGGGACAGTCCTACGAGCAGTACTTC. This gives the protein CASSLGQSYEQYF.

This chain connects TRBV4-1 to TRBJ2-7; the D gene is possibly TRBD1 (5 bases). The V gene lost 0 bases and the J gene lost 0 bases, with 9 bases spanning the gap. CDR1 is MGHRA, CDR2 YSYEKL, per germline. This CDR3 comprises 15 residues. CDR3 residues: CASSQDRQISYEQYF. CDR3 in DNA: TGCGCCAGCAGCCAAGATAGACAGATCTCCTACGAGCAGTACTTC.

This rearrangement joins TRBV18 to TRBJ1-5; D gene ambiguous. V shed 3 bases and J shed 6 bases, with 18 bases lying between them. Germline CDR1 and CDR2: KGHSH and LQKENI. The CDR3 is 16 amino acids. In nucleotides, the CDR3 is TGTGCCAGCTCACCGGGGTTCGCGGGGAGCGGTCAGCCCCAGCATTTT. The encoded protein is CASSPGFAGSGQPQHF.

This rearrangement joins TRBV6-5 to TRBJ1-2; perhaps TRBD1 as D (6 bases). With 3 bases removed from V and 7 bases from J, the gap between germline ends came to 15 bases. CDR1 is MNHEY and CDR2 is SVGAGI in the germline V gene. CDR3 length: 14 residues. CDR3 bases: TGTGCCAGCAGTTATGGGGGCGCAGAGGGTGGCTACACCTTC. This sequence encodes CASSYGGAEGGYTF.

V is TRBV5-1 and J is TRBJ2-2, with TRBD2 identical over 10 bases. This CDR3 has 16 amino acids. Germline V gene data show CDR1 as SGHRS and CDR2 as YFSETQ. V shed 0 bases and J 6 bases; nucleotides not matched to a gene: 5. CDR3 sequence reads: CASSLVAGGPPGELFF. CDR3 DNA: TGCGCCAGCAGCTTGGTAGCGGGGGGTCCTCCCGGGGAGCTGTTTTTT. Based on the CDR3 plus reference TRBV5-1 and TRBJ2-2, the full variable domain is KAGVTQTPRYLIKTRGQQVTLSCSPISGHRSVSWYQQTPGQGLQFLFEYFSETQRNKGNFPGRFSGRQFSNSRSEMNVSTLELGDSALYLCASSLVAGGPPGELFFGEGSRLTVL.

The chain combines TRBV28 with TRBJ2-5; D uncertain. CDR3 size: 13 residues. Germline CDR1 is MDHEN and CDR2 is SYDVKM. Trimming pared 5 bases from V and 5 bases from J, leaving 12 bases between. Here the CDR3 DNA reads TGTGCCAGCAGTGCCCCCGGGTGGGAGACCCAGTACTTC. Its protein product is CASSAPGWETQYF.

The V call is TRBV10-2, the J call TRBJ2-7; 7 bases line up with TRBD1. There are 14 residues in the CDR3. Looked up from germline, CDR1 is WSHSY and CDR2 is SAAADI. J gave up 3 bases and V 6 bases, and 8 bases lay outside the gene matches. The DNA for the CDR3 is TGCGCCAGCAGCGAGGGGGCTAACTACTACGAGCAGTACTTC. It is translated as CASSEGANYYEQYF.

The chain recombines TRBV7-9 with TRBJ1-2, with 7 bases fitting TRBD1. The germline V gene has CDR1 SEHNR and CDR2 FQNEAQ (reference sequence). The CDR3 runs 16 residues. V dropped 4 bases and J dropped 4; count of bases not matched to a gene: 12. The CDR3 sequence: CASSSVGTRDSYGYTF. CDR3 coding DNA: TGTGCCAGCAGCTCAGTAGGAACCCGGGACAGCTATGGCTACACCTTC.

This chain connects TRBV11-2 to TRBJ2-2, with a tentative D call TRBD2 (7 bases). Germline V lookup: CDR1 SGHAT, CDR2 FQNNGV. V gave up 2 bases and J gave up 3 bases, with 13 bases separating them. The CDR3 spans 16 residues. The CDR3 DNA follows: TGTGCCAGCAGCTTATTTCGGGGGGCGCACACCGGGGAGCTGTTTTTT. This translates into CASSLFRGAHTGELFF.

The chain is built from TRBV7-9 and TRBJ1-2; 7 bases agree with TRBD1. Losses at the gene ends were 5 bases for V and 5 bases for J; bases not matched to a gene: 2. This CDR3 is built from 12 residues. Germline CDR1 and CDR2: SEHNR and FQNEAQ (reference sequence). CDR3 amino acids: CASSAGQYGYTF. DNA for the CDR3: TGTGCCAGCAGCGCGGGACAGTATGGCTACACCTTC.

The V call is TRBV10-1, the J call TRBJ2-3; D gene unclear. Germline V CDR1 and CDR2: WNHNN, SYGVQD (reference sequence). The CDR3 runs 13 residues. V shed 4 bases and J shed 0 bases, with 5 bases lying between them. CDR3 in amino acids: CASSGLSTDTQYF. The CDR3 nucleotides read TGCGCCAGCAGTGGGCTCAGCACAGATACGCAGTATTTT.

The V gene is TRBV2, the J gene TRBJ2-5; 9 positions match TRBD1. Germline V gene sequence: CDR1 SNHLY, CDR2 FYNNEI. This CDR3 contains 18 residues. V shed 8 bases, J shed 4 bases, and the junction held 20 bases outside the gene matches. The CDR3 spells CASGGGTGPRTNRETQYF. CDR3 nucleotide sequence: TGTGCCAGCGGGGGCGGGACAGGGCCCCGAACAAACCGAGAGACCCAGTACTTC.

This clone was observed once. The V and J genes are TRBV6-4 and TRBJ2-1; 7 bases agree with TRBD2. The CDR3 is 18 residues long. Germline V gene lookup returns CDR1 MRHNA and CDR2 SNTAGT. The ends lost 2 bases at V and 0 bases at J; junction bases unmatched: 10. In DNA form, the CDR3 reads TGTGCCAGCAGTGACGTACTAGCGCTATCCGTCTCCTACAATGAGCAGTTCTTC. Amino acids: CASSDVLALSVSYNEQFF.

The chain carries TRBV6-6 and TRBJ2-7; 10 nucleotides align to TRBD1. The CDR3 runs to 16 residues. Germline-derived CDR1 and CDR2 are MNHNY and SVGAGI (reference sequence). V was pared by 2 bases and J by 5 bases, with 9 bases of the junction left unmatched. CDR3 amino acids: CASSYIRTGGINEQYF. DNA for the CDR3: TGTGCCAGCAGTTACATTCGGACAGGGGGTATCAACGAGCAGTACTTC.

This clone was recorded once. In DNA form, the CDR3 reads TGCAGCGTAGCGGGCGGGGCTAGCACAGATACGCAGTATTTT. The encoded protein is CSVAGGASTDTQYF. The chain uses TRBV29-1 and TRBJ2-3, with a weak D call TRBD2 (6 bases). Trimming took 6 bases from V and 0 from J, leaving 13 bases between them. Germline V gene lookup returns CDR1 SQVTM and CDR2 ANQGSEA. CDR3 size: 14 residues.

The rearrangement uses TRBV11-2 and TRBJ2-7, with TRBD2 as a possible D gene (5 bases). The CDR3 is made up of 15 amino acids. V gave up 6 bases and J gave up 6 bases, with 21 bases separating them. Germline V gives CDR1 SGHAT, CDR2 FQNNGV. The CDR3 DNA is TGTGCCAGCAGAGCGCCCCGGGAATCTCGGTCCGAGCAGTACTTC. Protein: CASRAPRESRSEQYF. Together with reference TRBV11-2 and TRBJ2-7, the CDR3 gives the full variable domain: EAGVAQSPRYKIIEKRQSVAFWCNPISGHATLYWYQQILGQGPKLLIQFQNNGVVDDSQLPKDRFSAERLKGVDSTLKIQPAKLEDSAVYLCASRAPRESRSEQYFGPGTRLTVT.

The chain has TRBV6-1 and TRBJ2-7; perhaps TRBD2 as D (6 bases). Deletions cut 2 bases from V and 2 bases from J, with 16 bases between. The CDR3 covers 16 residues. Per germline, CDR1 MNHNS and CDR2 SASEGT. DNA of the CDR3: TGTGCCAGCAGTGAATACGGTAGCGGTTTAACCTACGAGCAGTACTTC. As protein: CASSEYGSGLTYEQYF.